This passage covers 11 T cell receptor beta chains from one sample sequenced in a study of blood T cell repertoires in COVID-19 (dated by TCRdb to 2020 to 2021). Libraries came from the immunoSEQ multiplex PCR assay. Held by TCRdb, this immuneACCESS table contains in-frame sequences only and omits some clones. Under half of the omission traces to an unresolved V gene where checked; the cause of the rest is unknown. The sample table shows 200,000 to 250,000 clones, and about 80% are seen once. 1.5% to 2% of the sample is taken by the ten largest. The source material was PBMCs or T cells enriched from blood (not recorded which). These TCRs come from a man in his 60s who had recovered from COVID-19.

A few counts support this clone. This sample includes further DNA sequences coding for the same CDR3. The chain carries TRBV2 and TRBJ1-2, with a weak D call TRBD1 (5 bases). The length of the CDR3 is 15 residues. CDR1 is SNHLY, CDR2 FYNNEI, per germline. Trimming stripped 1 base from V and 2 bases from J, with 11 bases between. The CDR3 region is CASSEGGAGNYGYTF. The CDR3, as DNA: TGTGCCAGCAGTGAAGGGGGCGCCGGAAACTATGGCTACACCTTC.

This rearrangement joins TRBV7-2 to TRBJ1-2; 8 nucleotides align to TRBD1. From germline, CDR1 is SGHTA and CDR2 FQGNSA. The CDR3 runs 14 residues. Trimming removed 5 bases from V and 4 bases from J; junction bases left unmatched: 6. The DNA for the CDR3 is TGTGCCAGCAGCCCCAGGACAGGGCCCTATGGCTACACCTTC. Amino acid sequence: CASSPRTGPYGYTF. Full variable domain (outside the CDR3, taken from reference TRBV7-2 and TRBJ1-2): GAGVSQSPSNKVTEKGKDVELRCDPISGHTALYWYRQSLGQGLEFLIYFQGNSAPDKSGLPSDRFSAERTGGSVSTLTIQRTQQEDSAVYLCASSPRTGPYGYTFGSGTRLTVV.

V and J are TRBV9 and TRBJ2-3, with 10 positions matching TRBD2. After removal of 0 bases from V and 6 bases from J, the junction contained 4 bases not matched to a gene. This CDR3 contains 15 residues. CDR1 and CDR2 (germline): SGDLS, YYNGEE. This chain's CDR3 is CASSVVAGGRDTQYF. CDR3 nucleotide sequence: TGTGCCAGCAGCGTAGTAGCGGGGGGACGCGATACGCAGTATTTT.

The rearrangement joins TRBV5-4 to TRBJ2-1, with TRBD2 as a possible D gene (7 bases). Between the trimmed V and J ends, which lost 0 bases and 2 bases, there was a span of 9 bases. This CDR3 spans 15 amino acids. The germline V gene encodes CDR1 SGHNT and CDR2 YYREEE (reference sequence). The DNA of the CDR3 is TGTGCCAGCAGCTTGGCGGGGGGCGCCTACAATGAGCAGTTCTTC. It codes for CASSLAGGAYNEQFF.

V and J are TRBV2 and TRBJ1-5; 11 nucleotides match TRBD1. Trimming cost V 7 bases and J 5 bases; bases outside gene matches: 7. Per germline, CDR1 SNHLY and CDR2 FYNNEI. The CDR3 is 15 amino acids. The chain's CDR3 is CASTSGTGGHQPQHF. For the CDR3, the DNA is TGTGCCAGCACTTCCGGGACAGGGGGGCATCAGCCCCAGCATTTT.

This rearrangement joins TRBV6-5 to TRBJ2-5, with 8 nucleotides matching TRBD1. This CDR3 has 15 residues. Germline trimming cut 7 bases from V and 5 bases from J; bases unmatched to any gene: 12. The germline gives CDR1 MNHEY, CDR2 SVGAGI. The CDR3 bases are TGTGCCAGCAAAGGAGAACAGGGGGTCTGGGAGACCCAGTACTTC. It yields the protein CASKGEQGVWETQYF.

The V call is TRBV7-3, the J call TRBJ2-5; TRBD2 might be the D (6 bases). V dropped 5 bases and J dropped 4 bases, with 17 bases sitting between them. CDR3 length: 15 residues. Germline-derived CDR1 and CDR2 are SGHTA and FQGTGA. CDR3 amino acids: CASSGSGGAGETQYF. DNA of the CDR3: TGTGCCAGCAGCGGCAGTGGCGGGGCGGGAGAGACCCAGTACTTC.

This clone was seen a few times. This chain joins TRBV6-2 or TRBV6-3 and TRBJ2-7; no reliable D call. CDR3 length: 14 amino acids. Trimming pared 0 bases from V and 6 bases from J, leaving 12 bases between. Germline V gene sequence: CDR1 MNHEY, CDR2 SVGEGT. The CDR3 sequence is CASSYSRNRVEQYF. The CDR3 nucleotides are TGTGCCAGCAGTTACTCCAGGAATCGAGTCGAGCAGTACTTC.

The chain links TRBV27 to TRBJ1-1; 9 nucleotides match TRBD1. J lost 5 bases, V lost 5 bases, and 6 bases had no gene match. CDR1 is MNHEY and CDR2 is SMNVEV in the germline V gene (reference sequence). The CDR3 is 14 residues long. The chain's CDR3 is CASSTTGGITEAFF. The CDR3 region has the DNA TGTGCCAGCAGTACAACAGGGGGCATAACTGAAGCTTTCTTT.

V usage is TRBV2 and J usage is TRBJ2-3; a possible D gene is TRBD2 (5 bases). The CDR3 consists of 14 residues. Germline V gene data show CDR1 as SNHLY and CDR2 as FYNNEI. The V end was cut by 7 bases, the J end by 1 base, with 12 bases between. The CDR3 sequence is CASKEDPGTDTQYF. CDR3 DNA: TGTGCCAGCAAGGAGGACCCAGGCACAGATACGCAGTATTTT.

The chain carries TRBV19 and TRBJ2-1; D is possibly TRBD1 (6 bases). Germline CDR1 is LNHDA and CDR2 is SQIVND (reference sequence). The V end lost 0 bases, the J end lost 9 bases, and 9 bases lay between the germline ends. The CDR3 has 13 amino acids. In DNA form, the CDR3 reads TGTGCCAGTAGTATAGATACAGGGTCTGAGCAGTTCTTC. Protein sequence: CASSIDTGSEQFF. Complete variable domain (other parts from reference TRBV19 and TRBJ2-1): DGGITQSPKYLFRKEGQNVTLSCEQNLNHDAMYWYRQDPGQGLRLIYYSQIVNDFQKGDIAEGYSVSREKKESFPLTVTSAQKNPTAFYLCASSIDTGSEQFFGPGTRLTVL.